The clone carrying this T cell receptor beta chain was seen more than once but under ten times. The CDR3 totals 15 residues. The V gene end was trimmed by 4 bases and the J gene end by 3 bases; junction bases not matched to a gene: 6. The germline V gene has CDR1 PRHDT and CDR2 FYEKMQ (reference sequence). This entry belongs to a study of identical twins. Via MiXCR, TCRdb re-called the 5' RACE reads, giving one row per CDR3 protein. This sample carries about 530,000 distinct CDR3 sequences, 20% to 25% of them seen once, and the ten largest clones take about 0.48%. This sample was also put to use in a study of yellow fever vaccine responses in identical twins. Per that study: Each twin's T cell response to the vaccine was reported to look partly convergent and partly personalized.

The sequence was collected from a woman aged 18-29 years in good health. The specimen sequenced was CD4+ T cells sorted from blood. The chain has TRBV13 and TRBJ2-4, with TRBD1 identical over 7 bases. The CDR3 region is CASSSTGEGKNIQYF. CDR3 nucleotide sequence: TGTGCCAGCAGCTCCACAGGGGAAGGCAAAAACATTCAGTACTTC.